This record concerns one T cell receptor beta chain sequence. Its antigen is not identified. This CDR3 has 15 amino acids. V shed 6 bases and J 4 bases; nucleotides not matched to a gene: 11. The V gene's germline CDR1 is DFQATT and CDR2 SNEGSKA (reference sequence). The source of the sample is a study of blood T cells in healthy people across ages. Notes on the study in general: Possibly confounding the expanded clonotype changes was the fact that donor CMV status was unknown. Fewer expanded clones and more diversity marked long-lived versus aged donors.

A second 7 to 11 cycle PCR used barcoded and J-beta primers. Tags on each cDNA molecule came from a template-switch adaptor with 12 random nucleotides. TCRdb independently ran MiXCR on the 5' RACE reads; one entry per CDR3 protein. The sample carries about 1.5 million distinct CDR3 sequences, 35% to 45% recorded once. No fewer than 5.5 micrograms of total RNA were isolated from every sample. V is TRBV20-1 and J is TRBJ2-1; 8 bases map to TRBD1. This sequence originates from a woman aged 18-29 years in good health. Sample: blood. The CDR3 nucleotides are TGCAGTGCACCCGACAGGGGACCTCGTTACAATGAGCAGTTCTTC. It encodes CSAPDRGPRYNEQFF.